These 24 T cell receptor beta chains were all obtained from the same sample, sequenced in a study of blood T cell repertoires in COVID-19. This table comes from immunoSEQ multiplex PCR, and its TCRdb copy is limited to in-frame clones, with some not included. The sample comprises more than 250,000 clones, approximately 87% of which are singletons, and roughly 4.6% rests with the top ten. Sequenced input: peripheral blood. These receptors were collected from a man in his sixties who had recovered from COVID-19.

This chain connects TRBV18 to TRBJ2-2, with a possible D match to TRBD2 (6 bases). Germline CDR1 and CDR2: KGHSH and LQKENI. The CDR3 consists of 16 residues. The V gene lost 0 bases and the J gene lost 1 base, with 9 bases spanning the gap. The CDR3 sequence: CASSPPASENTGELFF. CDR3 DNA: TGTGCCAGCTCACCACCGGCTAGCGAGAACACCGGGGAGCTGTTTTTT.

Only one count was recorded for this clone. This chain connects TRBV15 to TRBJ2-1; 8 bases line up with TRBD2. This CDR3 is built from 17 residues. Trimming removed 2 bases from V and 7 bases from J; junction bases left unmatched: 13. CDR1 and CDR2 from the germline V gene are LNHNV and YYDKDF (reference sequence). The CDR3 sequence is CATSRQLSGRGRNEQFF. The CDR3 nucleotides read TGTGCCACCAGCAGACAGCTAAGCGGGAGAGGCCGTAATGAGCAGTTCTTC.

The rearrangement joins TRBV6-5 to TRBJ2-5; 8 bases fit TRBD1. The CDR3 contains 14 residues. The V segment lost 6 bases and the J segment 1 base; nucleotides outside the gene matches: 4. Germline-derived CDR1 and CDR2 are MNHEY and SVGAGI. CDR3 sequence reads: CASRKDRGQETQYF. CDR3 nucleotides: TGTGCCAGCAGGAAAGACAGGGGCCAAGAGACCCAGTACTTC.

J is TRBJ1-4 and V is TRBV7-9; D may be TRBD1 (6 bases). Germline V gene lookup returns CDR1 SEHNR and CDR2 FQNEAQ (reference sequence). This CDR3 has 15 amino acids. V lost 1 base to trimming and J lost 7 bases, with 13 bases between them. The CDR3 spells CASSLGVQGSEKLFF. CDR3 bases: TGTGCCAGCAGCTTAGGTGTTCAGGGGAGTGAAAAACTGTTTTTT.

The genes are TRBV9 and TRBJ1-1, with 7 bases identical to TRBD1. The CDR3 length is 14 residues. The J segment lost 6 bases and the V segment lost 0 bases, leaving 5 bases of the junction unmatched. Germline CDR1 reads SGDLS; CDR2 reads YYNGEE. The CDR3 reads CASSVVQGPPEAFF. DNA of the CDR3: TGTGCCAGCAGCGTAGTACAGGGGCCTCCTGAAGCTTTCTTT.

Concerning this clone: The sample carries other DNA sequences with the same CDR3. The genes are TRBV5-1 and TRBJ2-5; 14 bases fit TRBD2. This CDR3 has 15 residues. Germline CDR1 and CDR2: SGHRS and YFSETQ. Trimming took 4 bases from V and 4 from J; bases not matched to a gene: 3. The CDR3 spells CASSRGTSGRETQYF. The CDR3 DNA sequence: TGCGCCAGCAGCAGGGGGACTAGCGGGAGAGAGACCCAGTACTTC.

The chain has TRBV7-9 and TRBJ2-7; 10 bases match TRBD2. The CDR3 contains 15 residues. V lost 1 base to trimming and J lost 7 bases; unmatched junction nucleotides: 7. Germline V lookup: CDR1 SEHNR, CDR2 FQNEAQ (reference sequence). CDR3 nucleotide sequence: TGTGCCAGCAGCTTAGGCCTAGCGGGAGTAGGAGAGCAGTACTTC. This sequence encodes CASSLGLAGVGEQYF.

This chain uses TRBV21-1 with TRBJ2-5; the table assigns TRBD2, which was not confirmed against the DNA. TRBV21-1 has pseudogene status. The CDR3 consists of 18 residues. The CDR3 loop is CASSKALPTTSGRETQYF. The DNA of the CDR3 is TGTGCCAGCAGCAAAGCCCTCCCGACGACTAGCGGGAGGGAGACCCAGTACTTC.

V usage is TRBV27 and J usage is TRBJ2-1, with TRBD1 matching over 7 bases. The germline gives CDR1 MNHEY, CDR2 SMNVEV (reference sequence). This CDR3 is 13 amino acids long. With V trimmed by 6 bases and J by 9 bases, 8 bases remained unmatched. In DNA, the CDR3 is TGTGCCAGCAGACGACAGGGTAGTCCTGAGCAGTTCTTC. This codes for CASRRQGSPEQFF.

This clone was seen just once. The chain combines TRBV11-2 with TRBJ2-4; D call uncertain. CDR3 size: 14 residues. The V and J ends lost 7 bases and 0 bases respectively, with 10 bases between them. Germline CDR1 SGHAT, CDR2 FQNNGV. In DNA, the CDR3 is TGTGCCAGCACCCCCAGGCCAGCCAAAAACATTCAGTACTTC. Protein product: CASTPRPAKNIQYF.

The chain links TRBV2 to TRBJ2-5; D gene ambiguous. V lost 5 bases to trimming and J lost 5 bases, with 12 bases between them. The CDR3 covers 13 residues. CDR1 is SNHLY, CDR2 FYNNEI, per germline. In DNA, the CDR3 is TGTGCCAGCAGTCGCGGCCCGACGGAGACCCAGTACTTC. Translated: CASSRGPTETQYF.

The V call is TRBV5-4, the J call TRBJ1-4, with D perhaps TRBD1 (5 bases). V shed 3 bases and J shed 7 bases, with 19 bases lying between them. The CDR3 spans 16 residues. Per the germline V gene, CDR1 is SGHNT and CDR2 is YYREEE (reference sequence). The CDR3 sequence is CASSSGPTGRFEKLFF. The CDR3, as DNA: TGTGCCAGCAGCTCAGGACCTACAGGACGATTTGAAAAACTGTTTTTT. Filled out from reference TRBV5-4 and TRBJ1-4, the complete variable domain reads ETGVTQSPTHLIKTRGQQVTLRCSSQSGHNTVSWYQQALGQGPQFIFQYYREEENGRGNFPPRFSGLQFPNYSSELNVNALELDDSALYLCASSSGPTGRFEKLFFGSGTQLSVL.

The chain recombines TRBV6-5 with TRBJ1-2; 7 bases are a match to TRBD1. The V gene end was trimmed by 2 bases and the J gene end by 7 bases; junction bases not matched to a gene: 4. The CDR3 has 13 residues. CDR1 is MNHEY, CDR2 SVGAGI, per germline. The CDR3 is CASSYRGLGGYTF. CDR3 DNA: TGTGCCAGCAGTTACAGGGGGCTGGGTGGCTACACCTTC.

This sequence joins TRBV28 and TRBJ2-1; D is ambiguous. The CDR3 has 14 residues. Germline V gene sequence: CDR1 MDHEN, CDR2 SYDVKM. Trimming removed 11 bases at V and 0 bases at J, with 14 bases between. This chain's CDR3 is CASRASGSYNEQFF. The CDR3 DNA reads TGTGCCTCGAGAGCGAGTGGCTCCTACAATGAGCAGTTCTTC.

The chain carries TRBV21-1 and TRBJ2-5; the table's D call, TRBD2, was not checked against the DNA. TRBV21-1 is flagged as a pseudogene. The CDR3 consists of 18 residues. CDR3 residues: CASSASGTGTSEQETQYF. The CDR3 DNA reads as TGTGCTAGCAGCGCCTCGGGAACCGGGACTAGCGAACAAGAGACCCAGTACTTC.

The J gene is TRBJ2-3, the V gene TRBV5-1; tentatively, D is TRBD2 (6 bases). Germline CDR1 is SGHRS and CDR2 is YFSETQ. Trimming removed 0 bases from V and 2 bases from J, with 13 bases in between. The CDR3 covers 16 residues. The CDR3 nucleotides are TGCGCCAGCAGCTTGGCAGGAGCGGGTCCCACAGATACGCAGTATTTT. Translating gives CASSLAGAGPTDTQYF.

The chain recombines TRBV6-6 with TRBJ2-1; TRBD2 aligns across 12 bases. Germline V gives CDR1 MNHNY, CDR2 SVGAGI (reference sequence). V was pared by 6 bases and J by 9 bases, with 6 bases of the junction left unmatched. This CDR3 has 14 amino acids. The chain's CDR3 is CASRLAGGKGEQFF. DNA for the CDR3: TGTGCCAGCAGGCTAGCGGGGGGGAAGGGTGAGCAGTTCTTC.

This clone was recorded once. V usage is TRBV5-1 and J usage is TRBJ2-1; 10 bases fit TRBD1. Germline V gives CDR1 SGHRS, CDR2 YFSETQ. The CDR3 sequence is 15 residues long. Trimming at V came to 5 bases and at J to 4 bases, leaving 6 bases not matched to a gene. The CDR3 sequence is CASRDRGQGYNEQFF. In DNA form, the CDR3 reads TGCGCCAGCAGGGACCGGGGACAGGGGTACAATGAGCAGTTCTTC.

V and J are TRBV18 and TRBJ2-3, with 10 bases matching TRBD2. Germline V gives CDR1 KGHSH, CDR2 LQKENI. This CDR3 has 18 amino acids. V lost 1 base, J lost 3 bases, and 10 bases stayed unmatched. As DNA, the CDR3 is TGTGCCAGCTCACCACTCCCGAGGACTAGCGGTAGGACAGATACGCAGTATTTT. It is translated as CASSPLPRTSGRTDTQYF.

This clone was counted between two and nine times. This rearrangement joins TRBV3-1 (or the pseudogene TRBV3-2) to TRBJ2-7; the match to TRBD2 covers 11 bases. Germline V gene data show CDR1 as LGHDT and CDR2 as YNNKEL (reference sequence). The CDR3 has 15 amino acids. The junction had 3 bases not matched to a gene; V was cut back by 4 bases and J by 1 base. The CDR3: CASSPWTSGSYEQYF. The CDR3 DNA reads TGTGCCAGCAGCCCCTGGACTAGCGGGTCCTACGAGCAGTACTTC.

The CDR3 here is CASSKAGFNEKLFF. The CDR3 DNA reads TGTGCCAGCAGCAAAGCCGGGTTTAATGAAAAACTGTTTTTT. This rearrangement joins TRBV21-1 to TRBJ1-4. TRBV21-1 is termed a pseudogene. The CDR3 is 14 residues long.

The rearrangement links TRBV30 to TRBJ1-5, with a weak D call TRBD1 (5 bases). The germline V gene encodes CDR1 GTSNPN and CDR2 SVGIG (reference sequence). The CDR3 consists of 12 residues. V lost 0 bases and J lost 9, with 9 bases in between. The CDR3 loop reads CAWSVGQGPQHF. CDR3 in DNA: TGTGCCTGGAGTGTCGGGCAGGGGCCCCAGCATTTT.

This chain uses TRBV2 with TRBJ1-5; D gene uncertain. The CDR3 consists of 12 residues. Germline CDR1 and CDR2: SNHLY and FYNNEI. V lost 6 bases and J 6 bases, leaving 9 bases between the germline ends. CDR3: CASRESSQPQHF. In DNA, the CDR3 is TGTGCCAGCAGGGAGTCCAGTCAGCCCCAGCATTTT.

J is TRBJ2-5 and V is TRBV5-4; possible D gene TRBD1, 6 bases. The germline V gene encodes CDR1 SGHNT and CDR2 YYREEE (reference sequence). V lost 4 bases and J 1 base, leaving 11 bases between the germline ends. The CDR3 runs to 14 residues. DNA of the CDR3: TGTGCCAGCAGCCTACAGGACAGCCAAGAGACCCAGTACTTC. Translation: CASSLQDSQETQYF.